These T cell receptor beta chains were read from a single sample in a study of control samples from healthy donors and cancer patients. Generated by immunoSEQ multiplex PCR, the TCRdb table keeps only in-frame clones and is missing some. The sample contains tens of thousands of clones, roughly 91% of which appear only once. The material sequenced was blood. The receptors here all came from a man aged 25-40 years in good health. Each CDR3 is given with its conserved first and last residue. The D gene is left open where the match is weak. Size is stated for part of the rows, as once, few or many counts, or as a class when the clone is expanded.

v_gene	d_gene	j_gene	abundance	CDR3nt	CDR3aa
TRBV5-1	TRBD1	TRBJ2-2	NA	TGCGCCAGCAGCCCGGGGAACAGGGGGCGCAATAACGGGGAGCTGTTTTTT	CASSPGNRGRNNGELFF
TRBV9	NA	TRBJ2-3	NA	TGTGCCAGCAGCGTAGGAAGTAGCGGCACAGATACGCAGTATTTT	CASSVGSSGTDTQYF
TRBV4-1	TRBD2	TRBJ2-7	NA	TGCGCCAGCAGCCAAGGGGACTACTCCATCTACGAGCAGTACTTC	CASSQGDYSIYEQYF
TRBV10-1	TRBD1	TRBJ2-1	NA	TGCGCCAGCAGGCCGGGACAGTCCTACAATGAGCAGTTCTTC	CASRPGQSYNEQFF
TRBV11-2	TRBD2	TRBJ2-5	NA	TGTGCCAGCAGCCCAACTACTAGCGGGGGGGCCCGCGAGACCCAGTACTTC	CASSPTTSGGARETQYF
TRBV4-2	NA	TRBJ1-2	NA	TGTGCCAGCAGCCAAGATACGGCGAACTATGGCTACACCTTC	CASSQDTANYGYTF
TRBV10-3	NA	TRBJ1-3	NA	TGTGCCGCAAACACTGGAAACACCATATATTTT	CAANTGNTIYF
TRBV4-2	NA	TRBJ1-1	NA	TGTGCCAGCGACGGTCGACGGGGAGTGGCTGAAGCTTTCTTT	CASDGRRGVAEAFF
TRBV29-1	NA	TRBJ2-7	NA	TGCAGCGTTGGGGCGGGGTCAGAGCAGTACTTC	CSVGAGSEQYF
TRBV2	TRBD1	TRBJ1-5	few	TGTGCCAGCAGTGACGAACAGGGGAGAAATCAGCCCCAGCATTTT	CASSDEQGRNQPQHF
TRBV28	TRBD1	TRBJ2-7	NA	TGTGCCAGCAGTCGATCGACCGGGACAGTCTACGAGCAGTACTTC	CASSRSTGTVYEQYF
TRBV7-2	NA	TRBJ2-2	NA	TGTGCCAGCAGCCCCGGGGGAAACGCGAACACCGGGGAGCTGTTTTTT	CASSPGGNANTGELFF
TRBV15	NA	TRBJ2-1	NA	TGTGCCACCAGCAGAGATCGGAGACAAAACAATGAGCAGTTCTTC	CATSRDRRQNNEQFF
TRBV5-1	NA	TRBJ2-3	NA	TGCGCCAGCAGCTCTCTCACAATTCCTAATACGCAGTATTTT	CASSSLTIPNTQYF
TRBV5-8	NA	TRBJ1-5	NA	TGTGCCAGCAGCTTCCTGACATCTAGCAATCAGCCCCAGCATTTT	CASSFLTSSNQPQHF
TRBV24-1	NA	TRBJ2-1	NA	TGTGCCACCAGTGAGCGTTGGGGCGGAAGCTCCTACAATGAGCAGTTCTTC	CATSERWGGSSYNEQFF
TRBV13	NA	TRBJ1-1	NA	TGTGCCAGCAGCTGGGGACTGAGGAACACTGAAGCTTTCTTT	CASSWGLRNTEAFF
TRBV7-2	NA	TRBJ1-1	NA	TGTGCCAGCAGCACCGAAACAGGGTTCTTCGCTGAAGCTTTCTTT	CASSTETGFFAEAFF
TRBV19	NA	TRBJ1-2	NA	TGTGCCAGTAGTCGCGACCCCCTGGGGGAGCGGAAGCCCGAAAACTATGGCTACACCTTC	CASSRDPLGERKPENYGYTF
TRBV19	TRBD1	TRBJ1-5	NA	TGTGCCAGTAGTATCCCTTCGGACAGGCCCTTCGAGCCCCAGCATTTT	CASSIPSDRPFEPQHF
TRBV5-4	TRBD2	TRBJ2-5	NA	TGTGCCAGCAGCGGAGCGGGGTGGTACCAAGAGACCCAGTACTTC	CASSGAGWYQETQYF
TRBV27	NA	TRBJ1-6	NA	TGTGCCGGCCAGGGAGGCCAGAGAGATTCACCCCTCCACTTT	CAGQGGQRDSPLHF
TRBV7-2	NA	TRBJ2-7	NA	TGTGCCAGCAGCTTCGGACTTCGGTACGAGCAGTACTTC	CASSFGLRYEQYF